This T cell receptor beta chain is from a study of shared clonotypes between healthy human individuals (TCRdb year 2020). About the full investigation: A few men and two women, aged 18 to 49 years, made up the cohort. For each donor, CD4 naive and CD4 memory were each run on three plates, CD8 naive on two plates, and CD8 memory on one plate. Blood TCR repertoires of five healthy adults were deeply sequenced to estimate repertoire size and the extent of clonotype sharing between individuals. Different laboratories and diverse techniques were used to prepare libraries and sequence TCR repertoires, to increase sequencing depth and limit assay-specific biases. Each donor's leukapheresis produced roughly between roughly 0.85 and 9.5 billion PBMCs. Beyond this particular receptor, the publication reports: Compared with non-shared clonotypes, clonotypes shared by all four sorted-subset donors had higher generation probabilities. The genetic and exposure-history diversity represented was limited by the small number of donors. Sampling was restricted to blood, and TCR repertoires in tissue are likely to differ from TCR repertoires in blood. Sharing across a handful of donors was observed for about 5% of naive CD4, under 4% of naive CD8, 2% to 2.5% of memory CD4, and about 0.38% of memory CD8 clonotypes. Estimated clonotype richness was generally larger for naive than for memory subsets. Pairwise subsampling led to the expectation that sequencing depth would affect the degree of clonotype sharing among donors. Incomplete sequencing was indicated by rarefaction of sorted-subset datasets, despite the large sequencing depth.

CD8 naive samples were CD45RO-negative cells positively selected for CCR7, giving a CD45RA+CCR7+ population that excluded TemRA cells. Healthy HIV-negative adults with no recently reported acute infections or vaccinations were included as donors. Every donor was a Caucasian adult living in Nashville, Tennessee, USA. After blood collection by leukapheresis, PBMCs were isolated using Ficoll-Histopaque density gradient centrifugation and then cryopreserved in the vapor phase of liquid nitrogen. Purity and quantity of every magnetically sorted T cell population were checked by analytical flow cytometry. Genomic DNA was isolated from every sorted fraction and measured by UV absorbance on a Nanodrop 2000c. The V and J ends are trimmed by 3 bases and 3 bases, leaving 17 bases between them. The germline V gene gives CDR1 as MDHEN and CDR2 as SYDVKM. The CDR3 starts with the cysteine, ends with the phenylalanine, and has 16 residues. CDR3 DNA only is kept here, 48 bases in frame from base 1.

Remarks on this clone: Its antigen is unknown. No much larger clonotype is one base removed from it; base qualities were not supplied.

Using the deep immunoSEQ assay, multiplex PCR amplified TCR CDR3 regions from genomic DNA. For each cell subset, the extracted genomic DNA was distributed evenly across all wells of several immunoSEQ 96-well plates, and each plate served as one replicate. Each replicate PCR for sorted subsets received around 210 ng genomic DNA, equal to 28,000 or so T cell genomes. Purified libraries were quantified with a Qubit 3.0 fluorometer, sized on a Bioanalyzer 2100, and re-quantified with the KAPA Library Quantification kit. A separate single-read 150-cycle Illumina NextSeq 550 flow cell was used to sequence each immunoSEQ 96-well plate. Per the authors' processing: Because the immunoSEQ output included only junctional sequences and no quality scores, the filtering could not be the same as the filtering used for full-length reads. To assign V/J genes and CDR3, sequences were annotated against IMGT germline references using PyIR, a Python wrapper for IgBLAST v1.9. Any read was removed if the V/J assignment was weak (E-value above 1e-6), the CDR3 was missing, or the read contained stop codons, out-of-frame junctions, or ambiguous translated residues. V3J clonotypes were defined as sequences sharing an identical inferred V gene, J gene, and CDR3 amino acid sequence. The percentage overlap between two repertoires was calculated by dividing the number of shared unique clonotypes by the size of the smaller repertoire. RTK rarefaction, the Chao1 estimator, and Recon v2.1 estimates of unobserved clonotypes were used to assess repertoire richness. OLGA was used to compute generation probabilities for all TCRbeta clonotypes that the gDNA method yielded from a few donors. TCRdb holds this immuneACCESS table with in-frame rearrangements only. Some clones are missing; in checked studies, unresolved V genes explain under half, and the rest has no known cause. That table supplies the V and J calls and clone size; D and trimming were determined from the DNA. This sample has roughly 2 million clones in its table, and just under 95% of those were observed once. About 1.1% of the sample is held by the ten biggest clonotypes.

The chain is made from TRBV28 and TRBJ1-2; the D gene lacks a confident call. The sequence derives from a man younger than 35 in good health. Sequences were obtained from naive CD8+ T cells sorted from blood. Interpreted using the paper, the cell subset or site label stands for: CD45RA+CCR7+. DNA sequence: TGTGCCAGCAGTTTGGATGGGGAGGGCCAGGACTATGGCTACACCTTC. This encodes CASSLDGEGQDYGYTF.